This TCR beta chain was profiled in a study of shared T cell receptors in the human thymus. A single count supports this clone. From germline, CDR1 is MDHEN and CDR2 SYDVKM. This CDR3 has 13 residues. The V and J ends lost 3 bases and 3 bases respectively, with 9 bases between them. Clones were sequenced by immunoSEQ multiplex PCR, and TCRdb holds only the in-frame ones, with some missing. The sample consists of 640,000 or so clones, about 90% of them appearing once. This sample was shared with a second study, whose subject was human thymus T cells. That paper states: Resections obtained during corrective heart surgery supplied the thymus tissue. Biased V and J segment usage appeared in thymus and peripheral blood.

The material sequenced was thymocytes. The sequence came from a boy in the first two years of life with a congenital heart defect. The chain carries TRBV28 and TRBJ2-7; D is possibly TRBD1 (6 bases). The CDR3 DNA reads as TGTGCCAGCAGTTTTGGGGGCGGCTACGAGCAGTACTTC. Its translation: CASSFGGGYEQYF.